This T cell receptor (beta chain) emerged from a study of blood T cell repertoires in COVID-19. The overall study: From T cells, B-cell-depleted T cells, or PBMCs came the material, which was cDNA or gDNA.

Seattle participants joined during active infection and were tracked over time. J gave up 0 bases and V 4 bases, and 5 bases lay outside the gene matches. Germline V gene data show CDR1 as SGHRS and CDR2 as YFSETQ. The CDR3 covers 16 residues. In the original workflow: Counts of nucleated cells, estimated from reference gene primer amplification, were obtained. Libraries were prepared by immunoSEQ multiplex PCR; TCRdb keeps only in-frame clonotypes and omits some of them. Clone size and V and J calls were adopted from that table, with D and trimming inferred from the DNA. There are 300,000 to 400,000 clones in the sample; more than 70% occur only once, and about 2% lies in the top ten.

The V call is TRBV5-1, the J call TRBJ2-1; TRBD2 aligns across 9 bases. This clonotype originated in a woman in her sixties or seventies with COVID-19, enrolled during active disease. The sample was peripheral blood. CDR3 sequence reads: CASSLAGTNSYNEQFF. CDR3 DNA: TGCGCCAGCAGCCTAGCGGGGACCAACTCCTACAATGAGCAGTTCTTC.